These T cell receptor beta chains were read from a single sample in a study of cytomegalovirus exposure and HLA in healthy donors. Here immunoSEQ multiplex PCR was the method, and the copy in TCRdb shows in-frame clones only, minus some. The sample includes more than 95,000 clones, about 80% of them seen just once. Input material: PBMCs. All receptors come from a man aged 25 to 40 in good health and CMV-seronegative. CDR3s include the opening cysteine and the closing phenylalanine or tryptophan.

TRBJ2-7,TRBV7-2,CASSPRRGASYEQYF
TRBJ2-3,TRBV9,CASSGGGAGGTDTQYF
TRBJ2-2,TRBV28,CASSLRIGVSRTGRGLMGTGELFF
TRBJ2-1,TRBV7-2,CASSFHQGYEQFF
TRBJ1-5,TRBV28,CASSLAGSRNQPQHF
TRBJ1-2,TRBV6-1,CASRGQGVGYGYTF
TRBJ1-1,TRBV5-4,CASSLGGGYTEAFF
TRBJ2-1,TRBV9,CASSVGRGFSYNEQFF
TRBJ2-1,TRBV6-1,CASSTLLALTGIPFF
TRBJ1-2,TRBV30,CAWSRGTGDGYTF
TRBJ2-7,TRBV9,CASSGPEGDRAYEQYF
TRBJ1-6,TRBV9,CASSVAWGLGGNSPLHF
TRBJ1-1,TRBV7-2,CASSSDRVTEAFF
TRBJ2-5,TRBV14,CASSPPGTSGGETQYF
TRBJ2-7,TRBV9,CASSVAGQTYEQYF
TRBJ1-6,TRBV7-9,CASSSQSRVLPSSPLHF
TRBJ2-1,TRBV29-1,CSVEKTSGSYQFF
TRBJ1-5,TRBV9,CASSRYSNQPQHF
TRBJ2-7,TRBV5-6,CASSRRQGSSYEQYF
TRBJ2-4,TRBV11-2,CASSLDQGDIQYF
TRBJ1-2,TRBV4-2,CASSQDEGGAYGYTF
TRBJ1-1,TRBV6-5,CASSSQAEGTEAFF
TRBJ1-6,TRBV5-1,CASSLDGVPYYSPLHF
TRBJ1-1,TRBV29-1,CNVGAGRGGNAEAFF
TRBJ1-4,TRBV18,CASSPRHLSPEEKLFF
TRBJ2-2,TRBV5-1,CASSTGLAGVFGGELFF
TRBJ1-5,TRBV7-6,CASSLEIGQPQHF
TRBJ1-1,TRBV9,CASSVEGNLNTEAFF
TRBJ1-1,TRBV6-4,CASSASGIEAFF
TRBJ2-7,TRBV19,CASSGRDYEQYF
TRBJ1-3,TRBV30,CAWTLSGNTIYF
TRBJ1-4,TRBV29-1,CSARGETNEKLFF
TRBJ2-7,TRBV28,CASSTSYEQYF
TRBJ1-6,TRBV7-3,CASSLLGQGNSPLHF
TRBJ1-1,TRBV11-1,CASSFNRGRDEAFF
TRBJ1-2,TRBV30,CAWRRQGVGGYTF
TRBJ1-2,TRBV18,CASSPLGTGEGYTF
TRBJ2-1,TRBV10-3,CATTQANRDYNEQFF
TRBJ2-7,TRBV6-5,CASSYSGGAGIYEQYF